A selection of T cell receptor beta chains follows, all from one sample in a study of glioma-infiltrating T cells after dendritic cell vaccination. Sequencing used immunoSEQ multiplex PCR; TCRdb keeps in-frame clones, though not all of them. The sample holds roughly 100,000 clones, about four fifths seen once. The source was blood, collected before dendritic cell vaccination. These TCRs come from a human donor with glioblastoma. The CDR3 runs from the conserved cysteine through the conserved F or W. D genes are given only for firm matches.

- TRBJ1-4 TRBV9 CASSPDSYGGKLFF
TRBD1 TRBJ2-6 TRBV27 CASSAYRDRVASGANVLTF
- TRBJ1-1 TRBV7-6 CASSSSAEAFF
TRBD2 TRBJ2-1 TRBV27 CASSPIAGGPYNEQFF
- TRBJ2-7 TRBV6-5 CASSYPSGEQYF
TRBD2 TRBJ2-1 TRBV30 CAWKTSGGRNEQFF
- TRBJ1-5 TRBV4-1 CASSQVKGRIQPQHF
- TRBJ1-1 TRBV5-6 CASSVGVVTEAFF
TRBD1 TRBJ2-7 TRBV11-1 CASYSNNRGNYEQYF
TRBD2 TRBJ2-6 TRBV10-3 CAIESGGGSGANVLTF
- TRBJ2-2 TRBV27 CASSTLVVLNTGELFF
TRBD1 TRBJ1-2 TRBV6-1 CASSEAVDRLEGYTF
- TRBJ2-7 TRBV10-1 CASSESGGRYEQYF
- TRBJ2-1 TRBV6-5 CASRNEQFF
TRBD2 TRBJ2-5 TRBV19 CASTPYGGALETQYF
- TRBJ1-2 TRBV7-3 CASRQVRGGYGYTF
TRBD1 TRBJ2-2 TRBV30 CAWTDRGRDTGELFF
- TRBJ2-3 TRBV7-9 CASSSSRAPRGHAQYF
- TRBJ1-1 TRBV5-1 CASRPRIGVIPEAFF
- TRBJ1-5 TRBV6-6 CASSQPFQKSNQPQHF
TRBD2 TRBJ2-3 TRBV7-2 CASSTPLGGLATDTQYF
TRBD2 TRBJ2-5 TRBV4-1 CASSQDLAGGEETQYF
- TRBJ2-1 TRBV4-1 CASSQEGGGAWNEQFF
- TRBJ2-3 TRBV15 CATSRELADTQYF
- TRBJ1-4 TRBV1 CTSSQDTRRQGYEKLFF
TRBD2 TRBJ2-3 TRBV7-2 CASSLGGVAGSDTQYF
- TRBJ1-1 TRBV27 CASSFWRGKPNTEAFF
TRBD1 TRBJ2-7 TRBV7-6 CASSPPGGRYEQYF
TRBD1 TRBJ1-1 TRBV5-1 CASSYLTGGNTEAFF
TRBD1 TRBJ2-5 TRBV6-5 CASSRDRGSQETQYF
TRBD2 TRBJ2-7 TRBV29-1 CSVDSGAYEQYF
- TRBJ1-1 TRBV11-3 CASSLLDGGAFF
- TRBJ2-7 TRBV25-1 CASSVDMAAYEQYF
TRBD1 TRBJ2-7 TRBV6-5 CASSPGGQGYEQYF
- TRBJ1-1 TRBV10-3 CAISASRAPGANTEAFF
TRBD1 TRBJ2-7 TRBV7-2 CASRPAGGMGYEQYF
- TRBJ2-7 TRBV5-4 CASSRYEQYF
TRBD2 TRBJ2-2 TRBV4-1 CASSQEGLAGGWGTGELFF
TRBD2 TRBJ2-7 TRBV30 CAWSVLAGALPYEQYF
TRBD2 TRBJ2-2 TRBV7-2 CASSPGLAGGGTGELFF
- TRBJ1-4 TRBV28 CASSLGEGGANEKLFF